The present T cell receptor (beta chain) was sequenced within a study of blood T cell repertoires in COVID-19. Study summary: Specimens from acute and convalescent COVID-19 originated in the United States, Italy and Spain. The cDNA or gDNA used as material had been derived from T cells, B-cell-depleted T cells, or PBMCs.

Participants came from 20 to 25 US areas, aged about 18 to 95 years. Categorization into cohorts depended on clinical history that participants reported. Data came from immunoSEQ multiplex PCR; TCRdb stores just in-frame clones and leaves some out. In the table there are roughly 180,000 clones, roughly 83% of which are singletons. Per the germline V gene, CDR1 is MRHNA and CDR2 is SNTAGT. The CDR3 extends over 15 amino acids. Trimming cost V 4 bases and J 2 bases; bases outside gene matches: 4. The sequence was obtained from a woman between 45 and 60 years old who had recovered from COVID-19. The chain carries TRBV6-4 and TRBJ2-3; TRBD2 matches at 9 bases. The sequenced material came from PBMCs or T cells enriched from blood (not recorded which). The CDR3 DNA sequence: TGTGCCAGCAGTGGGTCTAGCGGGGACACAGATACGCAGTATTTT. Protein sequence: CASSGSSGDTDTQYF.